Listed below are T cell receptor beta chains from one sample, sequenced in a study of blood T cell repertoires in COVID-19. Sequencing used immunoSEQ multiplex PCR; TCRdb keeps in-frame clones, though not all of them. The sample records 95,000 to 110,000 clones, approximately 88% being singletons. Material: peripheral blood. These receptors originate from a human donor in a cohort sampled during active COVID-19. The CDR3 runs from the conserved cysteine through the conserved F or W. A D gene is named only where the DNA matches it firmly. Only some rows state a clone size, as once, few, many or a class for expanded clones.

v_gene: TRBV27
j_gene: TRBJ2-7
abundance: NA
d_gene: TRBD1
CDR3nt: TGTGCCAGCAGTTTGAATTGGGACAGGGTGTCCTACGAGCAGTACTTC
CDR3aa: CASSLNWDRVSYEQYF

v_gene: TRBV6-2/TRBV6-3
j_gene: TRBJ2-3
abundance: NA
d_gene: NA
CDR3nt: TGTGCCAGCAGTTACGGTCATACTACCCATCGGGTAGATACGCAGTATTTT
CDR3aa: CASSYGHTTHRVDTQYF

v_gene: TRBV7-2
j_gene: TRBJ2-3
abundance: NA
d_gene: TRBD2
CDR3nt: TGTGCCAGCAGCCCAAGAACTAGCGCTGATACGCAGTATTTT
CDR3aa: CASSPRTSADTQYF

v_gene: TRBV5-1
j_gene: TRBJ2-7
abundance: NA
d_gene: TRBD1
CDR3nt: TGCGCCAGCAGCCGGGGACAGTTCTACGAGCAGTACTTC
CDR3aa: CASSRGQFYEQYF

v_gene: TRBV14
j_gene: TRBJ1-1
abundance: NA
d_gene: NA
CDR3nt: TGTGCCAGCAGCCAAGTGAAGAGGGGGGGAGCTTTCTTT
CDR3aa: CASSQVKRGGAFF

v_gene: TRBV18
j_gene: TRBJ2-7
abundance: NA
d_gene: NA
CDR3nt: TGTGCCAGCTCCAGGACTGAGAGCTCCTACGAGCAGTACTTC
CDR3aa: CASSRTESSYEQYF

v_gene: TRBV5-1
j_gene: TRBJ2-3
abundance: NA
d_gene: TRBD2
CDR3nt: TGCGCCAGCAGCTTGGATCCTAGCGGGGGGGCCGCAGATACGCAGTATTTT
CDR3aa: CASSLDPSGGAADTQYF

v_gene: TRBV11-2
j_gene: TRBJ2-7
abundance: once
d_gene: NA
CDR3nt: TGTGCCAGCAGCTTGGAGGGGGCGGCCTCCTACGAGCAGTACTTC
CDR3aa: CASSLEGAASYEQYF

v_gene: TRBV5-4
j_gene: TRBJ2-5
abundance: NA
d_gene: TRBD1
CDR3nt: TGTGCCAGCAGCCAACGGGACAGGGGTCGAGGAGAGACCCAGTACTTC
CDR3aa: CASSQRDRGRGETQYF

v_gene: TRBV3-1/TRBV3-2
j_gene: TRBJ2-7
abundance: NA
d_gene: TRBD2
CDR3nt: TGTGCCAGCAGCTTTCTCGGGGGGGGGACCTACGAGCAGTACTTC
CDR3aa: CASSFLGGGTYEQYF

v_gene: TRBV12-3/TRBV12-4
j_gene: TRBJ1-1
abundance: NA
d_gene: NA
CDR3nt: TGTGCCAGCAGTTTGGGGGGGCCCACTGAAGCTTTCTTT
CDR3aa: CASSLGGPTEAFF

v_gene: TRBV19
j_gene: TRBJ2-5
abundance: once
d_gene: NA
CDR3nt: TGTGCCAGTAGTAAAGGCGGCGGGGTCCAAGAGACCCAGTACTTC
CDR3aa: CASSKGGGVQETQYF

v_gene: TRBV11-1
j_gene: TRBJ2-3
abundance: NA
d_gene: TRBD2
CDR3nt: TGTGCCAGCAGCTTAGCTAGCGGGGGCACAGATACGCAGTATTTT
CDR3aa: CASSLASGGTDTQYF

v_gene: TRBV6-5
j_gene: TRBJ1-4
abundance: NA
d_gene: NA
CDR3nt: TGTGCCAGCACTCGGGCAGGGGTCGGGGAAAAACTGTTTTTT
CDR3aa: CASTRAGVGEKLFF

v_gene: TRBV7-8
j_gene: TRBJ1-2
abundance: NA
d_gene: NA
CDR3nt: TGTGCCAGCAGCTTAAAGCGCGTCAGTCCGGCAGACTATGGCTACACCTTC
CDR3aa: CASSLKRVSPADYGYTF

v_gene: TRBV27
j_gene: TRBJ2-4
abundance: NA
d_gene: NA
CDR3nt: TGTGCCAGCAGTTCCCTCCGAGGACAGAACGGGGCCAAAAACATTCAGTACTTC
CDR3aa: CASSSLRGQNGAKNIQYF

v_gene: TRBV21-1
j_gene: TRBJ1-5
abundance: NA
d_gene: NA
CDR3nt: TGTGCCAGCAGGTCAAGGAGTCAGGGTTCCAATCAGCCCCAGCATTTT
CDR3aa: CASRSRSQGSNQPQHF

v_gene: TRBV5-1
j_gene: TRBJ2-1
abundance: NA
d_gene: NA
CDR3nt: TGCGCCAGCAGCTTGGCCTCGTCGGGGAGGTACAATGAGCAGTTCTTC
CDR3aa: CASSLASSGRYNEQFF

v_gene: TRBV5-1
j_gene: TRBJ1-1
abundance: NA
d_gene: TRBD1
CDR3nt: TGCGCCAGCAGCTTGTACCCGAAGCCCCCGGGACAGGGGGCGATGAACACTGAAGCTTTCTTT
CDR3aa: CASSLYPKPPGQGAMNTEAFF

v_gene: TRBV7-6
j_gene: TRBJ2-3
abundance: NA
d_gene: TRBD2
CDR3nt: TGTGCCAGCAGCTTAGGGACTAGCGGGGAATACACAGATACGCAGTATTTT
CDR3aa: CASSLGTSGEYTDTQYF

v_gene: TRBV27
j_gene: TRBJ2-1
abundance: NA
d_gene: TRBD2
CDR3nt: TGTGCCAGCAGTTTATTGGGGACTAGCTACAATGAGCAGTTCTTC
CDR3aa: CASSLLGTSYNEQFF

v_gene: TRBV6-5
j_gene: TRBJ1-1
abundance: NA
d_gene: TRBD1
CDR3nt: TGTGCCAGCAGAAAGACAGGGCTGAACACTGAAGCTTTCTTT
CDR3aa: CASRKTGLNTEAFF

v_gene: TRBV7-2
j_gene: TRBJ2-6
abundance: NA
d_gene: TRBD1
CDR3nt: TGTGCCAGCAGCTCGGGACAGGGGGCGCCTGGGGCCAACGTCCTGACTTTC
CDR3aa: CASSSGQGAPGANVLTF

v_gene: TRBV4-2
j_gene: TRBJ2-4
abundance: NA
d_gene: NA
CDR3nt: TGTGCCAGCAGCCAAGATGTGGGCCTGGCCAAAAACATTCAGTACTTC
CDR3aa: CASSQDVGLAKNIQYF

v_gene: TRBV3-1/TRBV3-2
j_gene: TRBJ1-1
abundance: NA
d_gene: TRBD1
CDR3nt: TGTGCCAGCACCCGACAGGGACCCTACATGAACACTGAAGCTTTCTTT
CDR3aa: CASTRQGPYMNTEAFF

v_gene: TRBV12-3/TRBV12-4
j_gene: TRBJ2-3
abundance: NA
d_gene: NA
CDR3nt: TGTGCCAGCAGTTTAAGGAGGCCAGATACGCAGTATTTT
CDR3aa: CASSLRRPDTQYF

v_gene: TRBV4-1
j_gene: TRBJ1-2
abundance: NA
d_gene: TRBD1
CDR3nt: TGCGCCAGCAGCCACGACAGGGGTCGAGGCTACACCTTC
CDR3aa: CASSHDRGRGYTF

v_gene: TRBV7-2
j_gene: TRBJ2-3
abundance: once
d_gene: TRBD2
CDR3nt: TGTGCCAGCAGCTACGGAGCGGGGGGCCGGGGGGATACGCAGTATTTT
CDR3aa: CASSYGAGGRGDTQYF

v_gene: TRBV20-1
j_gene: TRBJ2-7
abundance: NA
d_gene: NA
CDR3nt: TGCAGTGCTAGTTCGGCAGGCCGGGGGTACGAGCAGTACTTC
CDR3aa: CSASSAGRGYEQYF

v_gene: TRBV7-9
j_gene: TRBJ2-5
abundance: NA
d_gene: NA
CDR3nt: TGTGCCAGCAGCCTCCGGGAGTTGACGGAGACCCAGTACTTC
CDR3aa: CASSLRELTETQYF

v_gene: TRBV5-1
j_gene: TRBJ2-1
abundance: NA
d_gene: NA
CDR3nt: TGCGCCAGCAGTTCGGGACTCCGGGGTTCTAATGAGCAGTTCTTC
CDR3aa: CASSSGLRGSNEQFF

v_gene: TRBV7-2
j_gene: TRBJ1-2
abundance: NA
d_gene: NA
CDR3nt: TGTGCCAGCAGCTTACCTCCCGGGAGTTCCTATTTCACCTTC
CDR3aa: CASSLPPGSSYFTF

v_gene: TRBV6-4
j_gene: TRBJ1-2
abundance: NA
d_gene: TRBD1
CDR3nt: TGTGCCAGCAGTGACTCAAACAGGGGGAGCTATGGCTACACCTTC
CDR3aa: CASSDSNRGSYGYTF

v_gene: TRBV19
j_gene: TRBJ2-5
abundance: NA
d_gene: NA
CDR3nt: TGTGCCAGTAGTATAGATTACGGGGAGACCCAGTACTTC
CDR3aa: CASSIDYGETQYF

v_gene: TRBV7-3
j_gene: TRBJ2-5
abundance: NA
d_gene: NA
CDR3nt: TGTGCCAGCAGCCCCTCAGGGAGGGAGACCCAGTACTTC
CDR3aa: CASSPSGRETQYF

v_gene: TRBV7-6
j_gene: TRBJ2-2
abundance: once
d_gene: NA
CDR3nt: TGTGCCAGCAGCTTAGCCTTTCCCGGGGAGCTGTTTTTT
CDR3aa: CASSLAFPGELFF

v_gene: TRBV28
j_gene: TRBJ1-1
abundance: NA
d_gene: NA
CDR3nt: TGTGCCAGCAGTTTAGTGGGCGGGGGTCCTGAAGCTTTCTTT
CDR3aa: CASSLVGGGPEAFF

v_gene: TRBV20-1
j_gene: TRBJ1-2
abundance: once
d_gene: NA
CDR3nt: TGCAGTGCTAGTTCCAGGGTGGAATATGGCTACACCTTC
CDR3aa: CSASSRVEYGYTF

v_gene: TRBV5-4
j_gene: TRBJ2-5
abundance: NA
d_gene: NA
CDR3nt: TGTGCCAGCAGCTTGGGTAGGGGGCAAGAGACCCAGTACTTC
CDR3aa: CASSLGRGQETQYF

v_gene: TRBV9
j_gene: TRBJ2-3
abundance: once
d_gene: NA
CDR3nt: TGTGCCAGCAGCCCCCGGGAACGGGTGACAGATACGCAGTATTTT
CDR3aa: CASSPRERVTDTQYF

v_gene: TRBV6-5
j_gene: TRBJ1-2
abundance: NA
d_gene: TRBD1
CDR3nt: TGTGCCAGCAGTTACGACCCGACAGGGGGGGCCTATGGCTACACCTTC
CDR3aa: CASSYDPTGGAYGYTF

v_gene: TRBV12-3/TRBV12-4
j_gene: TRBJ1-2
abundance: NA
d_gene: NA
CDR3nt: TGTGCCAGCGCCGAGGGGGCTAACTATGGCTACACCTTC
CDR3aa: CASAEGANYGYTF

v_gene: TRBV10-3
j_gene: TRBJ1-2
abundance: NA
d_gene: TRBD1
CDR3nt: TGTGCCATCAGCGACCCAGGGGGTGGAAATGGCTACACCTTC
CDR3aa: CAISDPGGGNGYTF

v_gene: TRBV29-1
j_gene: TRBJ1-1
abundance: NA
d_gene: NA
CDR3nt: TGCAGCGTTCAGGACAGAACGAACACTGAAGCTTTCTTT
CDR3aa: CSVQDRTNTEAFF

v_gene: TRBV9
j_gene: TRBJ2-1
abundance: NA
d_gene: NA
CDR3nt: TGTGCCAGCAGCGTAGCGAACACTAACAATGAGCAGTTCTTC
CDR3aa: CASSVANTNNEQFF

v_gene: TRBV5-1
j_gene: TRBJ1-2
abundance: few
d_gene: NA
CDR3nt: TGCGCCAGCAGCTTGGGCTCAGGGGCGAATCTCTATGGCTACACCTTC
CDR3aa: CASSLGSGANLYGYTF

v_gene: TRBV5-8
j_gene: TRBJ1-2
abundance: NA
d_gene: NA
CDR3nt: TGTGCCAGCAGCCCGGTCGGGTCAGCTAACTATGGCTACACCTTC
CDR3aa: CASSPVGSANYGYTF

v_gene: TRBV24-1
j_gene: TRBJ1-6
abundance: NA
d_gene: NA
CDR3nt: TGTGCCACCTCCGCCGGGTGGCTCGATTCACCCCTCCACTTT
CDR3aa: CATSAGWLDSPLHF

v_gene: TRBV7-9
j_gene: TRBJ2-5
abundance: once
d_gene: TRBD1
CDR3nt: TGTGCCAGCAGCTTAGATGGGACAGGGGGCGGAAAGACCCAGTACTTC
CDR3aa: CASSLDGTGGGKTQYF

v_gene: TRBV25-1
j_gene: TRBJ2-1
abundance: NA
d_gene: NA
CDR3nt: TGTGCCAGCAGTGCGGTTCAGCGCAATGAGCAGTTCTTC
CDR3aa: CASSAVQRNEQFF

v_gene: TRBV2
j_gene: TRBJ2-5
abundance: NA
d_gene: TRBD2
CDR3nt: TGTGCCAGCAAAACTAGCGGGCAAGAGACCCAGTACTTC
CDR3aa: CASKTSGQETQYF

v_gene: TRBV29-1
j_gene: TRBJ2-1
abundance: once
d_gene: TRBD2
CDR3nt: TGCAGCGTTGGGGATCCGGGAGGTGAGCAGTTCTTC
CDR3aa: CSVGDPGGEQFF

v_gene: TRBV7-9
j_gene: TRBJ2-3
abundance: NA
d_gene: NA
CDR3nt: TGTGCCAGCAGCGGCGGGGGCCGGAGCACAGATACGCAGTATTTT
CDR3aa: CASSGGGRSTDTQYF

v_gene: TRBV6-1
j_gene: TRBJ1-5
abundance: NA
d_gene: NA
CDR3nt: TGTGCCAGCAGTGAAACGCCAGATAGCAATCAGCCCCAGCATTTT
CDR3aa: CASSETPDSNQPQHF

v_gene: TRBV6-1
j_gene: TRBJ2-5
abundance: few
d_gene: TRBD2
CDR3nt: TGTGCCAGCAGTGAGGGAAACCTAGCGGGGGTGGGGGAGACCCAGTACTTC
CDR3aa: CASSEGNLAGVGETQYF

v_gene: TRBV6-5
j_gene: TRBJ1-2
abundance: NA
d_gene: NA
CDR3nt: TGTGCCAGCAGCAGGACAAGCCCACCTGGCTACACCTTC
CDR3aa: CASSRTSPPGYTF

v_gene: TRBV7-9
j_gene: TRBJ2-5
abundance: NA
d_gene: NA
CDR3nt: TGTGCCAGCAGCTTCGAACTTTCGGGTGGGGAGACCCAGTACTTC
CDR3aa: CASSFELSGGETQYF